This T cell receptor (beta chain) was observed in a study of T cells after yellow fever vaccination. In its sample, this clonotype was seen many times. TCRdb reprocessed the 5' RACE reads with MiXCR, giving one entry per CDR3 protein. This repertoire shows 200,000 to 300,000 distinct CDR3 sequences, approximately 3.5% found once; its top ten account for about 19%. The origin of this receptor is a man between 18 and 35 years old who received the YFV17D yellow fever vaccine. Material: PBMCs, obtained 15 days after the yellow fever booster vaccination.

The CDR3: CASSLTSGSNEQFF. For the CDR3, the DNA is TGTGCCAGCAGCCTGACTAGCGGGAGCAATGAGCAGTTCTTC. The chain links TRBV5-6 to TRBJ2-1; 12 bases agree with TRBD2. Trimming took 4 bases from V and 6 from J; bases not matched to a gene: 2. Germline CDR1 and CDR2: SGHDT and YYEEEE. The CDR3 length is 14 residues.